This TCR beta chain was sequenced during a study of blood T cell repertoires in COVID-19. Turning to the study itself: PBMCs, B-cell-depleted T cells, or T cells were the source of the cDNA or gDNA that made up the material.

Looked up from germline, CDR1 is LGHNA and CDR2 is YNFKEQ. V lost 0 bases, J lost 5 bases, and 11 bases lay in between. The CDR3 covers 15 residues. TCRdb's table, derived via immunoSEQ multiplex PCR, lists solely in-frame clones and lacks some. The sample has 45,000 to 55,000 clones, over 75% seen once; the top ten hold around 3.2%. The V and J genes are TRBV4-2 and TRBJ2-1, with D maybe TRBD1 (5 bases). This receptor was taken from a human donor in a cohort sampled during active COVID-19. Sample: peripheral blood. This CDR3 is CASSQDRGRDNEQFF. DNA for the CDR3: TGTGCCAGCAGCCAAGATAGGGGTAGGGACAATGAGCAGTTCTTC.